The source of this T cell receptor (beta chain) is a study of cytomegalovirus exposure and HLA in healthy donors. Across the study: Of several hundred genotyped donors, 81% grouped in the Caucasian-associated ancestry cluster. Study results and caveats: Among TCR beta chains, those listed as cytomegalovirus-associated numbered 164. Earlier findings revealed that most TCR beta V segments proved productive either about 90% or about 30% of the time.

This PCR relied on a set of 60 Vbeta primers and 13 Jbeta primers. In the authors' methods: In a later analysis, the count reached about 80 million unique TCR beta chains, with about 9.9 million shared. Using immunoSEQ multiplex PCR, the repertoire was profiled, and TCRdb retains in-frame clones only, with some absent. The V and J calls and the clone size are those of that table, but D and trimming were determined from the DNA. This table has more than 65,000 clones, around 78% appearing once. Note on this clone: Its target is not known.

The CDR3 sequence is 15 residues long. CDR1 is MNHNS and CDR2 is SASEGT in the germline V gene. V was pared by 5 bases and J by 1 base, with 4 bases of the junction left unmatched. Sequencing input: PBMCs. The chain combines TRBV6-1 with TRBJ2-5; 10 bases agree with TRBD2. The receptor was isolated from a man in his late teens or twenties in good health and CMV-seropositive. The CDR3: CASSPRTSGQETQYF. DNA of the CDR3: TGTGCCAGCAGTCCTCGGACTAGCGGCCAAGAGACCCAGTACTTC.